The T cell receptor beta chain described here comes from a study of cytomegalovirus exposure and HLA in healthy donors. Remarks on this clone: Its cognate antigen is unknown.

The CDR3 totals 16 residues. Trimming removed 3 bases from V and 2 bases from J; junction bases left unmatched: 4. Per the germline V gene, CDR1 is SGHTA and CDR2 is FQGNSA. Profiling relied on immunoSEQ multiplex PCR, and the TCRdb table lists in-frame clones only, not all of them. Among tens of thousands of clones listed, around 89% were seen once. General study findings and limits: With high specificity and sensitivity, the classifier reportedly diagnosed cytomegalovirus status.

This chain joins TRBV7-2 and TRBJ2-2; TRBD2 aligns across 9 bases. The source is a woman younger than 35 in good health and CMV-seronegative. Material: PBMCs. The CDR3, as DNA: TGTGCCAGCAGCTTGAGCGGGGGGCGAAACACCGGGGAGCTGTTTTTT. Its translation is CASSLSGGRNTGELFF.